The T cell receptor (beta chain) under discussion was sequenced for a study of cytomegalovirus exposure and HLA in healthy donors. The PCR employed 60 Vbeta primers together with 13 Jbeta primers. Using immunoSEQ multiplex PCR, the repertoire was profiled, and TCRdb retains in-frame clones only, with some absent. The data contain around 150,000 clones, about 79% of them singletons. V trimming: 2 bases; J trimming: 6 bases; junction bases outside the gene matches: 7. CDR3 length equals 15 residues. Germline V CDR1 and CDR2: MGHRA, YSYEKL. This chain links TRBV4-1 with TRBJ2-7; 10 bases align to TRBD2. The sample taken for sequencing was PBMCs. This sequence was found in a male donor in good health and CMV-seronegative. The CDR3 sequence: CASSQSLAGACEQYF. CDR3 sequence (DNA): TGCGCCAGCAGCCAATCGCTAGCGGGAGCCTGCGAGCAGTACTTC.